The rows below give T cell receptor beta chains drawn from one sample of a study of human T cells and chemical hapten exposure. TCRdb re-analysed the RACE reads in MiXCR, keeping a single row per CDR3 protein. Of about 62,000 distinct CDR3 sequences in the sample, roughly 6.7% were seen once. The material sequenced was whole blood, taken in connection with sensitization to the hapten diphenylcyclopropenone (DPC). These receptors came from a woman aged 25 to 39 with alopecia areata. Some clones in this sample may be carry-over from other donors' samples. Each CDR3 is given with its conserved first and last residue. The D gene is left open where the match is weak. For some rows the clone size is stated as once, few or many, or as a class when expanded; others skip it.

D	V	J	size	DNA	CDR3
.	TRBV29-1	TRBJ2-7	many	TGCAGCGCCAGAGGGGACGGAGCTCGTTACGAGCAGTACTTC	CSARGDGARYEQYF
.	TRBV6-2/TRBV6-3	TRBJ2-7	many	TGTGCCAGCAGTTACTCGACTGGCGGGGGCCGCCTCTACGAGCAGTACTTC	CASSYSTGGGRLYEQYF
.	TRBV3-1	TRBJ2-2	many	TGTGCCAGCGAAGGAAGGGTAGGGGGGACCGGGGAGCTGTTTTTT	CASEGRVGGTGELFF
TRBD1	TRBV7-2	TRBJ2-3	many	TGTGCCAGCAGCTCCTTGGGACAGGGGGCAGGCACAGATACGCAGTATTTT	CASSSLGQGAGTDTQYF
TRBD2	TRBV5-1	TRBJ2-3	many	TGCGCCAGCAGCTCCACTAGCGGGGGTCCAGATACGCAGTATTTT	CASSSTSGGPDTQYF
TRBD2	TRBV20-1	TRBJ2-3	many	TGCAGTGCTAGAAGCACGGGGGGGCTTTGGGGCACAGATACGCAGTATTTT	CSARSTGGLWGTDTQYF
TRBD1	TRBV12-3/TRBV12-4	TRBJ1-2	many	TGTGCCAGCAGTTTCCGATCCAGGACAGGGGGCGGATATGGCTACACCTTC	CASSFRSRTGGGYGYTF
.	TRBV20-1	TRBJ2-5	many	TGCAGTGCTAGAGATCTATCTCTGGGGGGGGGGCCAGCGGCCCAGTACTTC	CSARDLSLGGGPAAQYF
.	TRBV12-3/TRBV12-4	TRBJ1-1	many	TGTGCCAGCAGTTTAGATAGGTGGGGCCCGACCACTGAAGCTTTCTTT	CASSLDRWGPTTEAFF
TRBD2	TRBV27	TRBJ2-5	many	TGTGCCAGCAGTCCGCGGGGGAGAGAGACCCAGTACTTC	CASSPRGRETQYF
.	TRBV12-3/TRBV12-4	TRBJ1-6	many	TGTGCCAGCAGCCAACAGGCCTATAATTCACCCCTCCACTTT	CASSQQAYNSPLHF
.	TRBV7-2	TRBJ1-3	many	TGTGCCAGCAGCTTTAAACCTGGAAACACCATATATTTT	CASSFKPGNTIYF
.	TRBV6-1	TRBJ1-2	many	TGTGCCAGCAGTGGGACGGGTCTCGTTTTATTCTATGGCTACACCTTC	CASSGTGLVLFYGYTF
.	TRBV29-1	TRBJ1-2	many	TGCAGCGTTGAGCCCTACAGAACAAACTATGGCTACACCTTC	CSVEPYRTNYGYTF
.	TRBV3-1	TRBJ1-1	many	TGTGCCAGCAGCCCCATCGTTGAGGGGTGGAACACTGAAGCTTTCTTT	CASSPIVEGWNTEAFF
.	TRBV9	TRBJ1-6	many	TGTGCCAGCAGCACCCGGACAGCGAATTCACCCCTCCACTTT	CASSTRTANSPLHF
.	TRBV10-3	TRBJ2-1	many	TGTGCCATCAGTGCCGGGACCTCGCCCTACAATGAGCAGTTCTTC	CAISAGTSPYNEQFF
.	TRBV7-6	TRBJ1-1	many	TGTGCCAGCAGCTTAAGGTACACTCTGAACACTGAAGCTTTCTTT	CASSLRYTLNTEAFF
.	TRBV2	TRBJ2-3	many	TGTGCCAGCAGGTTTGTGTCTAGCACAGATACGCAGTATTTT	CASRFVSSTDTQYF
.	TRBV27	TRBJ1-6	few	TGTGCCAGCAGTTTTGGAGGGAGGGGCTGGCACTCACCCCTCCACTTT	CASSFGGRGWHSPLHF
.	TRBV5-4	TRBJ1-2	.	TGTGCCAGCAGCTTCCAGGAGTTCTATGGCTACACCTTC	CASSFQEFYGYTF
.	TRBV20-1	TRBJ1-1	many	TGCAGTGCTAGGTGGGACGGGGACACTGAAGCTTTCTTT	CSARWDGDTEAFF
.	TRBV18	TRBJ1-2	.	TGTGCCAGCTCACTTACCGGGACAAACTATGGCGACACCTTC	CASSLTGTNYGDTF
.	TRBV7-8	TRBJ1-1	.	TGTGCCAGCAGCTTCGTGGGGAGGGGAACCACTGAAGCTTTCTTT	CASSFVGRGTTEAFF
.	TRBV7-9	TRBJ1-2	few	TGTGCCGGCCAGGGAGGCGATGGCTACACCTTC	CAGQGGDGYTF
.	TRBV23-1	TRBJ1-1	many	TGCGCCAGCAGTCAATCTTCCACTGAAGCTTTCTTT	CASSQSSTEAFF
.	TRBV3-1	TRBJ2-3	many	TGTGCCAGCAGCCACCTCCATCAGGATACGCAGTATTTT	CASSHLHQDTQYF
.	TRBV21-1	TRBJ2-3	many	TGTGCCAGCAGCAAATTCATGGAGGGGGGTCCAGATACGCAGTATTTT	CASSKFMEGGPDTQYF
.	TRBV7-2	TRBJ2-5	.	TGTGCCAGCAGCTCCCGCGCTCACCGAGAGACCCAGTACTTC	CASSSRAHRETQYF
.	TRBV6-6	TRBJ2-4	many	TGTGCCAGCAGTTACATGGGCCCATTAAACATTCAGTACTTC	CASSYMGPLNIQYF
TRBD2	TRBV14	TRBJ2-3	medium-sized	TGTGCCAGCAGCCAAGATCGGACTAGCGGAGCTTCAGATACGCAGTATTTT	CASSQDRTSGASDTQYF
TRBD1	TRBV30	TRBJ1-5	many	TGTGCCTGGAGCCATACAGGGGGCAATCAGCCCCAGCATTTT	CAWSHTGGNQPQHF
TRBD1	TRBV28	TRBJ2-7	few	TGTGCCAGCAGGGCCGGGACAGGGTCCTACGAGCAGTACTTC	CASRAGTGSYEQYF
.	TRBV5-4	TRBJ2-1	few	TGTGCCAGCAGCTTGGGTAGCAGGGGTCTAGTTAATGAGCAGTTCTTC	CASSLGSRGLVNEQFF
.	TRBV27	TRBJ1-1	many	TGTGCCAGCAGTTTATGGGGAAAAGAAGCCATGAACACTGAAGCTTTCTTT	CASSLWGKEAMNTEAFF
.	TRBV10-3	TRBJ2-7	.	TGTGCCATCAGTGAGTCGTTTACAACCACCTACGAGCAGTACTTC	CAISESFTTTYEQYF
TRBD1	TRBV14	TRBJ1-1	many	TGTGCCAGCAGGCTGACAGGGATCACTGAAGCTTTCTTT	CASRLTGITEAFF
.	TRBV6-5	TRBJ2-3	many	TGTGCCAGCAGGACGGACAGCACAGATACGCAGTATTTT	CASRTDSTDTQYF
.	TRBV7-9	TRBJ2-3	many	TGTGCCAGCAGCCGGGAGCCCCTTGATACGCAGTATTTT	CASSREPLDTQYF
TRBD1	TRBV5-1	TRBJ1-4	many	TGCGCCAGCAGCAATGGACAGGAAACTGAAAAACTGTTTTTT	CASSNGQETEKLFF
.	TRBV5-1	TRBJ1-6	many	TGCGCCAGCAGCCCCCGACTTAGCTCCTATAATTCACCCCTCCACTTT	CASSPRLSSYNSPLHF
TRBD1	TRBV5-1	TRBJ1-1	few	TGCGCCAGCAGCACTCAAGGACAGGCGAACACTGAAGCTTTCTTT	CASSTQGQANTEAFF
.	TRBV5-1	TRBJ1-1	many	TGCGCCAGCAGCCGTGGGGACAAGAACACTGAAGCTTTCTTT	CASSRGDKNTEAFF
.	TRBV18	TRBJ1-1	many	TGTGCCAGCTCACCACCCCGATCCCAGGGCCGGGACACTGAAGCTTTCTTT	CASSPPRSQGRDTEAFF
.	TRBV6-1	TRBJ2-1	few	TGTGCCAGCAGTCCTCAGGGTTATGAGCAGTTCTTC	CASSPQGYEQFF
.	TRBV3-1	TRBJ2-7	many	TGTGCCAGTAGGGACTCCTCCCAACCTACCGAGCAGTACTTC	CASRDSSQPTEQYF
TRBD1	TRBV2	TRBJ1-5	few	TGTGCCAGCACGGGACAGAGCTATAGCAATCAGCCCCAGCATTTT	CASTGQSYSNQPQHF
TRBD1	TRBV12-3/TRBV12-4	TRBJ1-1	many	TGTGCCAGCAGTAGGACAGGGGACGACACTGAAGCTTTCTTT	CASSRTGDDTEAFF
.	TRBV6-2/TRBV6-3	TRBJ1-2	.	TGTGCCAGCAGTTACGCTGGGGGAGGCGACACCTTC	CASSYAGGGDTF
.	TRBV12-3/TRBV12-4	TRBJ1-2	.	TGTGCCAGCACCCTCCTAGCTAACTATGGCTACACCTTC	CASTLLANYGYTF
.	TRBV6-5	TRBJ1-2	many	TGTGCCAGCATCCGGGATTCTTGGCACGGCTACACCTTC	CASIRDSWHGYTF
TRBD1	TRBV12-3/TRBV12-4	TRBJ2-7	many	TGTGCCAGCGGCACCCCGGGACAGGGGGCGTACGAGCAGTACTTC	CASGTPGQGAYEQYF
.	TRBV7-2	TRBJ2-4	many	TGTGCCAGCAGCCCGGACCTAGCCAAAAACATTCAGTACTTC	CASSPDLAKNIQYF
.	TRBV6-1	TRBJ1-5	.	TGTGCCAGCAATGGGGTAATGGCCTTTAAAAATCAGCCCCAGCATTTT	CASNGVMAFKNQPQHF
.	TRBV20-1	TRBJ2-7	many	TGCAGTGCTAGAGATACCGGGACGCAGGACGAGCAGTACTTC	CSARDTGTQDEQYF
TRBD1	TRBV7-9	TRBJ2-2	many	TGTGCCAGCAGCCTACAGGGGGCGACCACCGGGGAGCTGTTTTTT	CASSLQGATTGELFF
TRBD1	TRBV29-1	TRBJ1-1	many	TGCAGCACAATGACAGGGGACACTGAAGCTTTCTTT	CSTMTGDTEAFF
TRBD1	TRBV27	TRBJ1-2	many	TGTGCCAGCAGTCCCCTGGACAGGCCCAGAATCGGCTACACCTTC	CASSPLDRPRIGYTF
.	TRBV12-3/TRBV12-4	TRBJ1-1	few	TGTGCCAGCAGTGGCCAGGTAGAGGGACAAGCTTTCTTT	CASSGQVEGQAFF
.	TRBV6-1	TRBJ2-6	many	TGTGCCAGCAGGGGGCTGGCGGGGACTGGGGCCAACGTCCTGACTTTC	CASRGLAGTGANVLTF